This T cell receptor beta chain was profiled in a study of T cell changes during pregnancy in multiple sclerosis. The CDR3 runs to 11 residues. CDR1 is SGHTA, CDR2 FQGNSA, per germline. Trimming took 4 bases from V and 9 from J, leaving 9 bases between them. This table comes from immunoSEQ multiplex PCR, and its TCRdb copy is limited to in-frame clones, with some not included. Here the sample spans about 30,000 clones, around nine tenths being singletons. J is TRBJ2-5 and V is TRBV7-2, with D possibly being TRBD2 (6 bases). The sequence was obtained from a female donor in good health, enrolled as a control in a pregnancy study. Sequenced here: CD4+ T cells from peripheral blood mononuclear cells, sampled in the first trimester of pregnancy. In DNA, the CDR3 is TGTGCCAGCAGCTCCACGGGGGCCCAGTACTTC. As protein: CASSSTGAQYF.